The 32 T cell receptor beta chains listed next were all sequenced from one sample in a study of cytomegalovirus exposure and HLA in healthy donors. The PCR had 60 Vbeta and 13 Jbeta primers. Sequencing used immunoSEQ multiplex PCR; TCRdb keeps in-frame clones, though not all of them. The sample yields around 230,000 clones, around 76% seen once. The sequenced material came from PBMCs. The receptors were sampled from a man in his forties in good health and CMV-seropositive.

The CDR3: CASSSRTSADTQYF. The CDR3 DNA sequence: TGTGCCAGCAGTTCCCGGACTAGCGCCGATACGCAGTATTTT. J is TRBJ2-3 and V is TRBV6-5, with 9 bases identical to TRBD2. V gave up 4 bases and J gave up 6 bases; unmatched junction bases: 5. Germline V gene sequence: CDR1 MNHEY, CDR2 SVGAGI. This CDR3 comprises 14 residues.

The V and J genes are TRBV15 and TRBJ2-2; 7 bases are a match to TRBD1. Trimming removed 4 bases from V and 4 bases from J; junction bases left unmatched: 3. Germline values: CDR1 LNHNV, CDR2 YYDKDF (reference sequence). The CDR3 is 14 amino acids. CDR3 coding DNA: TGTGCCACCAGCAACCACAGGGGCACCGGGGAGCTGTTTTTT. This codes for CATSNHRGTGELFF. Supplemented by reference TRBV15 and TRBJ2-2, the full variable domain reads DAMVIQNPRYQVTQFGKPVTLSCSQTLNHNVMYWYQQKSSQAPKLLFHYYDKDFNNEADTPDNFQSRRPNTSFCFLDIRSPGLGDTAMYLCATSNHRGTGELFFGEGSRLTVL.

The chain couples TRBV19 to TRBJ2-7; 7 bases agree with TRBD1. The CDR3 is 13 residues long. Losses at the gene ends were 8 bases for V and 3 bases for J; bases not matched to a gene: 7. Germline loops: CDR1 LNHDA, CDR2 SQIVND (reference sequence). CDR3 sequence reads: CASSGQAGYEQYF. CDR3 coding DNA: TGTGCCAGTTCTGGACAGGCTGGCTACGAGCAGTACTTC.

V and J are TRBV7-9 and TRBJ1-2; D gene ambiguous. CDR3 length: 14 amino acids. Trimming removed 5 bases from V and 3 bases from J, with 13 bases in between. Germline V gene sequence: CDR1 SEHNR, CDR2 FQNEAQ (reference sequence). CDR3 DNA: TGTGCCAGCAGCCCTCAGGAAGGCGACTATGGCTACACCTTC. This translates into CASSPQEGDYGYTF.

This chain uses TRBV5-5 with TRBJ2-1, with D perhaps TRBD2 (5 bases). The V end lost 5 bases, the J end lost 1 base, and 16 bases lay between the germline ends. Germline V gene sequence: CDR1 SGHKS, CDR2 YYEKEE (reference sequence). The CDR3 runs to 16 residues. CDR3 amino acids: CASRVFEGQSYNEQFF. CDR3 coding DNA: TGTGCCAGCAGGGTCTTTGAGGGTCAGTCCTACAATGAGCAGTTCTTC.

Notes on this clone: Germline is not matched at one junction end, which may reflect a read error. The chain recombines TRBV27 with TRBJ1-1, with a tentative D call TRBD1 (6 bases). CDR3 length: 14 amino acids. Germline V gene lookup returns CDR1 MNHEY and CDR2 SMNVEV (reference sequence). The chain's CDR3 is CASSVSRGYTEAFF. The CDR3 bases are TGTGCCAGCAGTGTATCCAGGGGATACACTGAAGCTTTCTTT.

The chain recombines TRBV14 with TRBJ2-5; 8 nucleotides align to TRBD1. The CDR3 is made up of 13 amino acids. V lost 6 bases to trimming and J lost 3 bases; unmatched junction nucleotides: 3. Germline assignment: CDR1 SGHDN and CDR2 FVKESK. The CDR3 sequence is CASRQQGEETQYF. As DNA, the CDR3 is TGTGCCAGCAGACAACAGGGGGAAGAGACCCAGTACTTC.

V is TRBV7-9 and J is TRBJ1-1; 8 nucleotides align to TRBD1. Germline CDR1 reads SEHNR; CDR2 reads FQNEAQ (reference sequence). There are 14 residues in the CDR3. The ends lost 5 bases at V and 4 bases at J; junction bases unmatched: 6. Written as DNA, the CDR3 is TGTGCCAGCAGCAACCCCGGACAGGGCACTGAAGCTTTCTTT. It translates to CASSNPGQGTEAFF.

The chain is built from TRBV14 and TRBJ1-1, with D maybe TRBD1 (5 bases). This CDR3 comprises 17 residues. Germline values: CDR1 SGHDN, CDR2 FVKESK. Trimming stripped 0 bases from V and 0 bases from J, with 14 bases between. The CDR3: CASSQDQAGLLNTEAFF. Here the CDR3 DNA reads TGTGCCAGCAGCCAAGATCAGGCAGGGCTGCTGAACACTGAAGCTTTCTTT.

The V and J genes are TRBV4-1 and TRBJ2-1; 12 nucleotides agree with TRBD2. Germline lookup yields CDR1 MGHRA and CDR2 YSYEKL. V gave up 0 bases and J gave up 4 bases; unmatched junction bases: 1. The CDR3 covers 16 residues. The CDR3 loop is CASSQELAGGYNEQFF. CDR3 nucleotides: TGCGCCAGCAGCCAAGAGCTAGCGGGAGGGTACAATGAGCAGTTCTTC.

The chain links TRBV18 to TRBJ1-3, with 10 nucleotides matching TRBD1. The V and J ends lost 3 bases and 8 bases, in that order; junction bases with no gene match: 4. Germline CDR1 is KGHSH and CDR2 is LQKENI. CDR3 size: 14 residues. CDR3 coding DNA: TGTGCCAGCTCACCGACAGGGGGCAGCGACACCATATATTTT. It yields the protein CASSPTGGSDTIYF.

J is TRBJ1-2 and V is TRBV9; 8 positions agree with TRBD1. Germline CDR1 is SGDLS and CDR2 is YYNGEE. V lost 4 bases, J lost 7 bases, and 6 bases stayed unmatched. CDR3 length equals 13 residues. CDR3 loop: CASSTRTGRGYTF. CDR3 sequence (DNA): TGTGCCAGCAGCACGCGGACAGGGCGTGGCTACACCTTC.

This clone was counted between two and nine times. This chain connects TRBV7-9 to TRBJ2-7; no clear D. CDR1 and CDR2 (germline): SEHNR, FQNEAQ (reference sequence). The CDR3 covers 11 residues. V was clipped by 5 bases and J by 2 bases, with 4 bases between them. Here the CDR3 reads CASSAAYEQYF. The CDR3, as DNA: TGTGCCAGCAGCGCAGCCTACGAGCAGTACTTC. The full variable domain, in which reference TRBV7-9 and TRBJ2-7 provide the parts outside the CDR3, is DTGVSQNPRHKITKRGQNVTFRCDPISEHNRLYWYRQTLGQGPEFLTYFQNEAQLEKSRLLSDRFSAERPKGSFSTLEIQRTEQGDSAMYLCASSAAYEQYFGPGTRLTVT.

The J gene is TRBJ2-1, the V gene TRBV25-1, with TRBD2 matching over 13 bases. The J segment lost 7 bases and the V segment lost 6 bases, leaving 3 bases of the junction unmatched. CDR1 MGHDK and CDR2 SYGVNS come from the germline V gene. CDR3 size: 14 residues. CDR3 in DNA: TGTGCCAGCAGACTAGCGGGAGGGGGAAATGAGCAGTTCTTC. Translating it yields CASRLAGGGNEQFF.

The chain links TRBV4-1 to TRBJ2-3; D remains ambiguous. CDR3 length: 14 amino acids. V shed 1 base and J shed 3 bases, with 8 bases lying between them. Germline CDR1 is MGHRA and CDR2 is YSYEKL. Here the CDR3 reads CASSQALLTDTQYF. For the CDR3, the DNA is TGCGCCAGCAGCCAAGCCCTTTTAACAGATACGCAGTATTTT.

This clone was seen once. The chain couples TRBV9 to TRBJ1-1, with unresolved D. This CDR3 has 14 amino acids. V was trimmed by 0 bases and J by 2 bases, leaving 8 bases between them. Germline V gene sequence: CDR1 SGDLS, CDR2 YYNGEE. CDR3 amino acids: CASSVAQVNTEAFF. The CDR3 region has the DNA TGTGCCAGCAGCGTAGCGCAGGTTAACACTGAAGCTTTCTTT.

The chain recombines TRBV6-1 with TRBJ2-5; TRBD2 matches 9 bases. This CDR3 is 15 amino acids long. Germline CDR1 MNHNS, CDR2 SASEGT. V shed 5 bases and J 5 bases; nucleotides not matched to a gene: 9. CDR3 amino acids: CASSFLAGPQETQYF. The CDR3 DNA reads as TGTGCCAGCAGTTTCCTAGCGGGACCCCAGGAGACCCAGTACTTC.

This clone was seen a few times. V gene TRBV27 combines with J gene TRBJ2-6; D unresolved. V lost 6 bases and J 0 bases, leaving 3 bases between the germline ends. The length of the CDR3 is 13 residues. The germline CDR1 and CDR2 sequences are MNHEY and SMNVEV (reference sequence). This chain's CDR3 is CASSRSGANVLTF. DNA for the CDR3: TGTGCCAGCAGCCGCTCTGGGGCCAACGTCCTGACTTTC. The full variable domain, with the rest looked up from reference TRBV27 and TRBJ2-6, is EAQVTQNPRYLITVTGKKLTVTCSQNMNHEYMSWYRQDPGLGLRQIYYSMNVEVTDKGDVPEGYKVSRKEKRNFPLILESPSPNQTSLYFCASSRSGANVLTFGAGSRLTVL.

This chain uses TRBV6-1 with TRBJ1-1; a weak D match, TRBD1 (5 bases). In germline, CDR1 is MNHNS, CDR2 SASEGT. The ends were cut back, 1 base at V and 0 bases at J, with 12 bases in the middle. This CDR3 is built from 16 residues. CDR3 in amino acids: CASSEGGGVLNTEAFF. The CDR3, as DNA: TGTGCCAGCAGTGAAGGGGGCGGGGTCCTGAACACTGAAGCTTTCTTT.

About this clone: Different DNA sequences within this sample yield the same CDR3. The rearrangement links TRBV5-1 to TRBJ2-7; the match to TRBD2 covers 9 bases. V lost 4 bases to trimming and J lost 0 bases; unmatched junction nucleotides: 11. The germline V gene encodes CDR1 SGHRS and CDR2 YFSETQ. CDR3 size: 17 residues. The CDR3 sequence is CASSVTSGSPSSYEQYF. The CDR3 nucleotides read TGCGCCAGCAGCGTGACTAGCGGAAGCCCCAGCTCCTACGAGCAGTACTTC.

The CDR3 region has the DNA TGTGCCTGGAGTGCAAATACCGGGACAGTTAACTATGGCTACACCTTC. It yields the protein CAWSANTGTVNYGYTF. The chain links TRBV30 to TRBJ1-2, with 7 bases that match TRBD1. In germline, CDR1 is GTSNPN, CDR2 SVGIG (reference sequence). Germline trimming cut 1 base from V and 1 base from J; bases unmatched to any gene: 9. The CDR3 is 16 residues long.

The V gene is TRBV2, the J gene TRBJ2-7; tentative D call: TRBD2 (6 bases). The germline V gene encodes CDR1 SNHLY and CDR2 FYNNEI. Trimming removed 3 bases at V and 2 bases at J, with 8 bases between. The CDR3 sequence is 13 residues long. This chain's CDR3 is CASSDGGTYEQYF. The DNA for the CDR3 is TGTGCCAGCAGTGACGGCGGGACCTACGAGCAGTACTTC.

This clone showed up just once. This sequence joins TRBV30 and TRBJ2-1; 9 nucleotides agree with TRBD1. The length of the CDR3 is 15 residues. Losses at the gene ends were 5 bases for V and 8 bases for J; bases not matched to a gene: 13. Germline V lookup: CDR1 GTSNPN, CDR2 SVGIG (reference sequence). The CDR3 DNA is TGTGCCTGGGCCAGCACCGGGACAGGGACCCATGAGCAGTTCTTC. Its translation: CAWASTGTGTHEQFF.

This clone was seen only once. V usage is TRBV4-2 and J usage is TRBJ1-1; 8 positions match TRBD1. The CDR3 contains 15 residues. Germline-derived CDR1 and CDR2 are LGHNA and YNFKEQ. V trimming: 1 base; J trimming: 4 bases; junction bases outside the gene matches: 5. The CDR3 is CASSQGGQGSTEAFF. CDR3 nucleotide sequence: TGTGCCAGCAGCCAAGGTGGACAGGGCAGCACTGAAGCTTTCTTT.

The chain combines TRBV5-1 with TRBJ1-5; a possible D gene is TRBD1 (6 bases). There are 14 residues in the CDR3. The V end was cut by 4 bases, the J end by 7 bases, with 15 bases between. CDR1 is SGHRS, CDR2 YFSETQ, per germline. This CDR3 reads CASSLLQGGQPQHF. The CDR3 nucleotides read TGCGCCAGCAGCCTCTTACAGGGAGGGCAGCCCCAGCATTTT.

This rearrangement joins TRBV4-1 to TRBJ2-2, with D uncertain. CDR1 and CDR2 (germline): MGHRA, YSYEKL. Trimming took off 0 bases at V and 4 bases at J, with 9 bases between the two ends. The CDR3 contains 15 residues. CDR3 in amino acids: CASSQEQTITGELFF. DNA for the CDR3: TGCGCCAGCAGCCAAGAACAGACGATCACCGGGGAGCTGTTTTTT.

This rearrangement joins TRBV6-1 to TRBJ1-4; D gene ambiguous. CDR3 length: 12 residues. V lost 6 bases and J lost 8, with 10 bases in between. CDR1 and CDR2 (germline): MNHNS, SASEGT. The CDR3 sequence is CASRASGEKLFF. CDR3 coding DNA: TGTGCCAGCAGGGCCTCGGGGGAAAAACTGTTTTTT.

The chain joins TRBV19 to TRBJ2-1; the match to TRBD1 covers 10 bases. The CDR3 runs 16 residues. Germline V gives CDR1 LNHDA, CDR2 SQIVND (reference sequence). With 1 base clipped from V and 5 bases from J, the junction kept 5 bases outside the gene matches. CDR3 residues: CASSIAWDRGHNEQFF. Here the CDR3 DNA reads TGTGCCAGTAGTATAGCTTGGGACAGGGGCCACAATGAGCAGTTCTTC.

V and J are TRBV6-6 and TRBJ1-2; 7 nucleotides align to TRBD1. The ends lost 4 bases at V and 0 bases at J; junction bases unmatched: 5. This CDR3 is 15 amino acids long. Germline lookup yields CDR1 MNHNY and CDR2 SVGAGI (reference sequence). The CDR3 sequence: CASSFEGAPNYGYTF. The DNA of the CDR3 is TGTGCCAGCAGTTTCGAGGGGGCGCCTAACTATGGCTACACCTTC.

This chain links TRBV11-2 with TRBJ2-2, with 13 bases fitting TRBD2. V shed 4 bases and J 4 bases; nucleotides not matched to a gene: 3. Germline CDR1 and CDR2: SGHAT and FQNNGV. The CDR3 runs to 16 residues. This chain's CDR3 is CASSSGTSGVTGELFF. DNA of the CDR3: TGTGCCAGCAGCTCCGGGACTAGCGGGGTCACCGGGGAGCTGTTTTTT.

This clone was counted a few times. The chain joins TRBV6-4 to TRBJ2-1; 10 nucleotides match TRBD1. The CDR3 is made up of 15 amino acids. V lost 1 base, J lost 6 bases, and 3 bases stayed unmatched. Germline-derived CDR1 and CDR2 are MRHNA and SNTAGT. The CDR3 DNA reads as TGTGCCAGCAGTGACTACGGGACAGGGGTCAATGAGCAGTTCTTC. Protein: CASSDYGTGVNEQFF.

The gene calls are TRBV19 and TRBJ1-2, with unresolved D. V dropped 3 bases and J dropped 1 base, with 6 bases sitting between them. CDR3 length: 13 amino acids. Germline-derived CDR1 and CDR2 are LNHDA and SQIVND (reference sequence). CDR3 DNA sequence: TGTGCCAGTAGTATGGCAGTTAACTATGGCTACACCTTC. The encoded protein is CASSMAVNYGYTF. Combining the CDR3 with reference TRBV19 and TRBJ1-2 gives the whole variable domain DGGITQSPKYLFRKEGQNVTLSCEQNLNHDAMYWYRQDPGQGLRLIYYSQIVNDFQKGDIAEGYSVSREKKESFPLTVTSAQKNPTAFYLCASSMAVNYGYTFGSGTRLTVV.